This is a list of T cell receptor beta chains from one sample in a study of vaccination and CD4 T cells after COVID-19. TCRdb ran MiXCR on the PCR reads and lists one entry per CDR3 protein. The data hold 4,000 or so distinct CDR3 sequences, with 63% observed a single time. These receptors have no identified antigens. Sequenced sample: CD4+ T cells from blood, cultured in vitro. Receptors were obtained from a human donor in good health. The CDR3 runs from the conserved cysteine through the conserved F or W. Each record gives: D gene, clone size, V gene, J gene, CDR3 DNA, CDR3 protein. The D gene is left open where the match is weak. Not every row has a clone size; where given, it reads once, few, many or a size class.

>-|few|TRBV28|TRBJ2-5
TGTGCCAGCAGTGCCATTTCGCCGGAGACCCAGTACTTC
CASSAISPETQYF
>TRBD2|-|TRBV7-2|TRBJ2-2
TGTGCCAGCAGCTTAATAGGACTAGCCCCTCCCCGGGAGCTGTTTTTT
CASSLIGLAPPRELFF
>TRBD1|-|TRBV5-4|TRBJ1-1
TGTGCCAGCAGCTCGGACAGGGTTATTACTGAAGCTTTCTTT
CASSSDRVITEAFF
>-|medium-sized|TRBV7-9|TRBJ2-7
TGTGCCAGCAAAGGCAGTCTTTCCTACGAGCAGTACTTC
CASKGSLSYEQYF
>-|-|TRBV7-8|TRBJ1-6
TGTGCCAGCAGCTTAGGGCAGGGGCTAAATTCACCCCTCCACTTT
CASSLGQGLNSPLHF
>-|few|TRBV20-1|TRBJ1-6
TGCAGTGCTAGAAACCAACAGGGAAGTCTTTTATCACCCCTCCACTTT
CSARNQQGSLLSPLHF
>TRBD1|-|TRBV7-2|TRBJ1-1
TGTGCCAGCAGACTCGACCGGGACAGGATTACGAACACTGAAGCTTTCTTT
CASRLDRDRITNTEAFF
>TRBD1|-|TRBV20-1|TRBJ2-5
TGCAGTGCTAGGATTACAGGGGGAAGTGGGGAGACCCAGTACTTC
CSARITGGSGETQYF
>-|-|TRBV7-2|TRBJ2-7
TGTGCCAGCAGCTTAGCGTTGTACCAAGGCGAGCAGTACTTC
CASSLALYQGEQYF
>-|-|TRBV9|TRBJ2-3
TGTGCCAGCAGCACTAGGGGGGACGGGGTGGTAGATACGCAGTATTTT
CASSTRGDGVVDTQYF
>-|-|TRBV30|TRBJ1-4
TGTGCCTGGAGTCTAACCGACAGGAATGAAAAACTGTTTTTT
CAWSLTDRNEKLFF
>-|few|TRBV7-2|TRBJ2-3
TGTGCCAGCAGCGGCGAAAAGGGGGGTTTTCTTGATACGCAGTATTTT
CASSGEKGGFLDTQYF
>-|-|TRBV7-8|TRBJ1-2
TGTGCCAGCAGCTTATCTATGGGGGACTATGGCTACACCTTC
CASSLSMGDYGYTF
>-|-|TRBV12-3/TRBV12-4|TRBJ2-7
TGTGCCAGCAGTTTCGCCACAGGCCGCGAGCAGTACTTC
CASSFATGREQYF
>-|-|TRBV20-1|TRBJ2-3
TGCAGTGCTAGGACCCAGACCGGGACCATACAAAATACGCAGTATTTT
CSARTQTGTIQNTQYF
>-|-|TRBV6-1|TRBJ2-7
TGTGCCAGCAGTGAATTTGGGGGGACCTACGAGCAGTACTTC
CASSEFGGTYEQYF
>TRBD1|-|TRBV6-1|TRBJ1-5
TGTGCCAGCGACAGGGGTGGGAATCAGCCCCAGCATTTT
CASDRGGNQPQHF
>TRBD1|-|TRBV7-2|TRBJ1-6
TGTGCCAGCAGCTTAATCCACAGGGGGCATTCACCCCTCCACTTT
CASSLIHRGHSPLHF
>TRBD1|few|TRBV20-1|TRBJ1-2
TGCAGTGCTAGAGAAGAGGACAGGGTCGGTGGCTACACCTTC
CSAREEDRVGGYTF
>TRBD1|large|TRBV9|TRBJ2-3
TGTGCCAGCAGCCCATGGACAGGGGGCCTTCCAGATACGCAGTATTTT
CASSPWTGGLPDTQYF
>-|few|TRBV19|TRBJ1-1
TGTGCCAGTAGTATAGCGGCAGTAGGGTCTGAAGCTTTCTTT
CASSIAAVGSEAFF
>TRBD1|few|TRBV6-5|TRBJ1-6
TGTGCCAGCAGTTATTCACAGGGGGATCATTCACCCCTCCACTTT
CASSYSQGDHSPLHF
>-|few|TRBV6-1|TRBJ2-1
TGTGCCAGCAGCTCCATACAGAGCTCCTACAATGAGCAGTTCTTC
CASSSIQSSYNEQFF
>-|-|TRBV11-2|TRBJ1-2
TGTGCCAGCAGCTTTGGGGCAGGGGATGGCTACACCTTC
CASSFGAGDGYTF
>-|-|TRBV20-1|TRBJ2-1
TGCAGTGCTAGAGGAAATGAAGGGACTCTAAGGGGCAATGAACAGTTCTTC
CSARGNEGTLRGNEQFF